This entry lists 32 T cell receptor beta chains sequenced from one sample in a study of T cell clonality in common variable immunodeficiency. Assay: immunoSEQ multiplex PCR; the TCRdb copy retains only in-frame clones and omits some. Listed here are 40,000 to 55,000 clones without any singletons, the top ten holding 8% to 13%. Source material: peripheral blood mononuclear cells. Every receptor here comes from a person between 18 and 75 years old in good health.

This clone came up many times. CDR3 bases read: TGTGCCAGCAGCTCCGGGGGTGGCACTGAA. Its translation is CASSSGGGTE. From start to end, the CDR3 is CASSSGGGTEAFF. This sequence joins TRBV5-4 and TRBJ1-1, with TRBD1 as a possible D gene (5 bases). With the read ending 3 residues before the CDR3 end, the germline J gene is used to fill in that end. The V end was cut by 3 bases, the J end by 4 bases, with 10 bases between. CDR1 is SGHNT, CDR2 YYREEE, per germline (reference sequence). The CDR3 loop spans 13 amino acids.

This clone was recorded many times. The read gets to within 3 residues of the CDR3 end, and the germline J gene fills in the rest. The V gene is TRBV7-9, the J gene TRBJ2-3, with 8 nucleotides matching TRBD2. Germline CDR1 and CDR2: SEHNR and FQNEAQ (reference sequence). V shed 8 bases, J shed 4 bases, and the junction held 11 bases outside the gene matches. The CDR3 spans 15 residues. The CDR3 DNA, read in part, is TGTGCCAGCCGATTACAGCGGGAGAACGCAGATACG. It specifies CASRLQRENADT. The full CDR3 reads CASRLQRENADTQYF.

Ten or more counts support this clone. The missing CDR3 end, 3 residues past where the read stops, is filled in from the germline J gene. This chain joins TRBV29-1 and TRBJ2-6; 8 bases map to TRBD1. CDR1 is SQVTM and CDR2 is ANQGSEA in the germline V gene. This CDR3 has 15 amino acids. The V gene end was trimmed by 7 bases and the J gene end by 2 bases; junction bases not matched to a gene: 7. The sequenced CDR3 bases are TGCAGCGGACATACAGGGGGAACTGGGGCCAACGTC. This sequence encodes CSGHTGGTGANV. The whole CDR3 protein is CSGHTGGTGANVLTF.

This clone was counted ten times or more. Coverage ceases 3 residues before the CDR3 finishes, and the germline J gene fills in the end. The V call is TRBV20-1, the J call TRBJ1-4, with TRBD1 as a possible D gene (5 bases). V lost 3 bases, J lost 8 bases, and 10 bases lay in between. The CDR3 covers 12 residues. CDR1 and CDR2 from the germline V gene are DFQATT and SNEGSKA (reference sequence). The CDR3 loop reads CSARSGVEKLFF. The CDR3 bases that were read are TGCAGTGCTAGGTCGGGGGTGGAAAAA.

This clone was seen many times. The CDR3 extends 3 residues past the end of the read, so its final part is completed from the germline J gene. The chain couples TRBV2 to TRBJ2-3; a weak D match, TRBD1 (5 bases). The CDR3 totals 13 residues. In germline, CDR1 is SNHLY, CDR2 FYNNEI. Between the trimmed V and J ends, which lost 8 bases and 3 bases, there was a span of 12 bases. The CDR3 bases that were read are TGTGCCAGCTCAATAGGGGCGACAGATACG. Translating gives CASSIGATDT. In full, the CDR3 is CASSIGATDTQYF.

Ten or more counts support this clone. The read comes to an end 3 residues before the CDR3 does, leaving the germline J gene to fill in the end. The gene calls are TRBV5-6 and TRBJ1-1; tentative D call: TRBD1 (6 bases). CDR3 length: 15 amino acids. The ends were cut back, 4 bases at V and 3 bases at J, with 16 bases in the middle. Germline CDR1 reads SGHDT; CDR2 reads YYEEEE. CDR3 DNA (partial): TGTGCCAGCAGCCTGGGCGGGGGGCGATACACTGAA. Translating it yields CASSLGGGRYTE. The complete CDR3 reads CASSLGGGRYTEAFF.

This clone was found many times. The read gets to within 3 residues of the CDR3 end, and the germline J gene fills in the rest. This rearrangement joins TRBV6-2 or TRBV6-3 to TRBJ2-3; TRBD2 is a possible D gene (5 bases). With 6 bases removed from V and 0 bases from J, the gap between germline ends came to 7 bases. CDR3 size: 13 residues. The germline gives CDR1 MNHEY, CDR2 SVGEGT. The CDR3 loop reads CASRLGSTDTQYF. The sequenced part of the CDR3 DNA is TGTGCCAGCAGACTAGGTAGCACAGATACG.

This clone was seen repeatedly, ten times or more. Read coverage stops 3 residues before the CDR3 terminus; the germline J gene supplies the remainder. This sequence joins TRBV30 and TRBJ1-2; the D gene is possibly TRBD1 (6 bases). The germline V gene has CDR1 GTSNPN and CDR2 SVGIG (reference sequence). CDR3 length equals 14 residues. The part of the CDR3 DNA that was read is TGTGCCTGGAAAAAAAGAGGGGGTCTGAGCGGC. As protein: CAWKKRGGLSG. The CDR3 in full is CAWKKRGGLSGYTF.

This clone was observed at least ten times. The sequenced fragment ends 3 residues before the CDR3 boundary, so the rest is inferred from the germline J gene. The rearrangement links TRBV4-2 to TRBJ1-5, with 10 bases identical to TRBD1. There are 17 residues in the CDR3. The germline gives CDR1 LGHNA, CDR2 YNFKEQ. The V and J ends lost 0 bases and 4 bases, in that order; junction bases with no gene match: 6. Incomplete CDR3 DNA: TGTGCCAGCAGCCAAGATGTCTGGACAGGGGGTAATCAGCCC. This codes for CASSQDVWTGGNQP. The whole CDR3 sequence is CASSQDVWTGGNQPQHF.

This clone appeared many times. The read ends 3 residues before the CDR3 terminus; that terminus is restored from the germline J gene. This chain links TRBV20-1 with TRBJ1-1; possibly TRBD1 for D (6 bases). The CDR3 runs 14 residues. Germline CDR1 and CDR2: DFQATT and SNEGSKA (reference sequence). V dropped 5 bases and J dropped 7 bases, with 20 bases sitting between them. The sequenced part of the CDR3 DNA is TGCAGTGCTCTCTCCCGGACAGCCAATTTTGAA. Translating gives CSALSRTANFE. The complete CDR3 protein is CSALSRTANFEAFF.

This clone was counted at least ten times. The read finishes 3 residues shy of the CDR3 end, and the germline J gene is used to complete it. The chain recombines TRBV5-8 with TRBJ1-1; weak D call: TRBD1 (6 bases). This CDR3 is built from 15 residues. Germline V gives CDR1 SGHTS, CDR2 YDEGEE. Trimming took off 3 bases at V and 0 bases at J, with 12 bases between the two ends. The sequenced CDR3 bases are TGTGCCAGCAGCTGGGGGCTTGTCATGAACACTGAA. Translated: CASSWGLVMNTE. The entire CDR3 protein reads CASSWGLVMNTEAFF.

This clone has at least ten counts. Read data end 3 residues before the CDR3 end; the end is taken from the germline J gene. The chain uses TRBV6-1 and TRBJ1-1, with D possibly matching TRBD1 (6 bases). The length of the CDR3 is 13 residues. Germline assignment: CDR1 MNHNS and CDR2 SASEGT. V was cut by 4 bases and J by 6 bases, with 12 bases left in between. CDR3: CASSAMQGPEAFF. The part of the CDR3 DNA that was read is TGTGCCAGCAGTGCTATGCAGGGGCCTGAA.

This clone came up many times. The CDR3 goes on 3 residues after the read ends, and that part is filled in from the germline J gene. The J gene is TRBJ1-2, the V gene TRBV7-3; 9 bases line up with TRBD1. V gave up 4 bases and J gave up 5 bases; unmatched junction bases: 8. This CDR3 contains 15 residues. Germline CDR1 and CDR2: SGHTA and FQGTGA. This CDR3 reads CASSSLSQGAYGYTF. The CDR3 bases that were read are TGTGCCAGCAGCTCGCTCTCACAGGGGGCGTATGGC.

This clone was counted many times. The missing CDR3 end, 3 residues past where the read stops, is filled in from the germline J gene. This chain connects TRBV18 to TRBJ1-1, with D possibly TRBD1 on 6 matching bases. V was pared by 5 bases and J by 1 base, with 8 bases between. Germline V gene data show CDR1 as KGHSH and CDR2 as LQKENI. The CDR3 loop spans 13 amino acids. CDR3 DNA, as far as it was read: TGTGCCAGCTCAGGACAGTCGAACACTGAA. Encoded protein: CASSGQSNTE. The whole CDR3 region reads CASSGQSNTEAFF.

The table lists this clone with many counts. Sequencing ends 3 residues short of the CDR3 end; the germline J gene provides the rest. The V call is TRBV29-1, the J call TRBJ1-2; no reliable D call. Trimming took off 4 bases at V and 5 bases at J, with 11 bases between the two ends. CDR3 size: 12 residues. The V gene's germline CDR1 is SQVTM and CDR2 ANQGSEA. The CDR3 protein is CSVGTGEYGYTF. The covered CDR3 bases are TGCAGCGTTGGAACCGGGGAGTATGGC.

This clone was seen many times. Read data end 3 residues before the CDR3 end; the end is taken from the germline J gene. The rearrangement links TRBV18 to TRBJ1-5, with a possible D match to TRBD1 (5 bases). Trimming removed 6 bases at V and 4 bases at J, with 13 bases between. Germline V gene lookup returns CDR1 KGHSH and CDR2 LQKENI. CDR3 length: 14 amino acids. The covered CDR3 bases are TGTGCCAGCTCCCAACAGGTGAATAATCAGCCC. This translates into CASSQQVNNQP. The whole CDR3 is CASSQQVNNQPQHF.

The table lists this clone with many counts. The CDR3 extends 3 residues past the end of the read, so its final part is completed from the germline J gene. This rearrangement joins TRBV29-1 to TRBJ2-7; D is perhaps TRBD1 (6 bases). The V gene's germline CDR1 is SQVTM and CDR2 ANQGSEA. V was pared by 7 bases and J by 0 bases, with 13 bases between. The CDR3 is 13 residues long. The CDR3 sequence is CSARQDSSYEQYF. The part of the CDR3 DNA that was read is TGCAGCGCCCGACAGGACAGCTCCTACGAG.

This clone was seen many times. The read ends 3 residues early relative to the CDR3; the germline J gene fills the gap. This sequence joins TRBV19 and TRBJ2-1, with 10 bases identical to TRBD1. The CDR3 loop spans 14 amino acids. Looked up from germline, CDR1 is LNHDA and CDR2 is SQIVND (reference sequence). With V trimmed by 4 bases and J by 9 bases, 6 bases remained unmatched. The DNA read from the CDR3 is TGTGCCAGTAGTACCCGACAGGGGGCGGGTGAG. This codes for CASSTRQGAGE. The CDR3 reads in full as CASSTRQGAGEQFF. The full variable domain, its missing parts supplied by reference TRBV19 and TRBJ2-1, is DGGITQSPKYLFRKEGQNVTLSCEQNLNHDAMYWYRQDPGQGLRLIYYSQIVNDFQKGDIAEGYSVSREKKESFPLTVTSAQKNPTAFYLCASSTRQGAGEQFFGPGTRLTVL.

In this sample, this clone turned up many times. The read terminates 3 residues before the CDR3 end, so the remaining end is supplied by the germline J gene. This chain links TRBV7-7 with TRBJ1-1; 7 positions agree with TRBD1. CDR3 size: 13 residues. The trim removed 2 bases at V and 5 bases at J, leaving 2 bases unmatched. Germline V CDR1 and CDR2: SSHAT, FNYEAQ (reference sequence). CDR3 in amino acids: CASSLKQGTEAFF. The CDR3 bases that were read are TGTGCCAGCAGCTTAAAACAGGGGACTGAA.

This clone was observed many times. The CDR3 end is not reached by the read, which stops 3 residues before it; the germline J gene fills it in. The chain is built from TRBV7-3 and TRBJ2-1, with TRBD1 matching over 12 bases. The CDR3 has 16 residues. Germline V gene sequence: CDR1 SGHTA, CDR2 FQGTGA. Trimming cost V 5 bases and J 8 bases; bases outside gene matches: 10. The CDR3 DNA, read in part, is TGTGCCAGCAGCATCTCCCCGGGACAGGGGGCCCATGAG. Protein: CASSISPGQGAHE. The full CDR3 sequence reads CASSISPGQGAHEQFF. The variable domain in full, completed from reference TRBV7-3 and TRBJ2-1, reads GAGVSQTPSNKVTEKGKYVELRCDPISGHTALYWYRQSLGQGPEFLIYFQGTGAADDSGLPNDRFFAVRPEGSVSTLKIQRTERGDSAVYLCASSISPGQGAHEQFFGPGTRLTVL.

This clone was seen ten or more times. Read data end 3 residues before the CDR3 end; the end is taken from the germline J gene. The chain recombines TRBV6-2 or TRBV6-3 with TRBJ1-5, with unresolved D. The CDR3 contains 14 residues. Trimming took off 2 bases at V and 1 base at J, with 6 bases between the two ends. The germline gives CDR1 MNHEY, CDR2 SVGEGT. CDR3 protein: CASSYVSSNQPQHF. The covered CDR3 bases are TGTGCCAGCAGTTACGTGAGCAGCAATCAGCCC.

The CDR3 sequence: CSASLHRKNNEQFF. The sequenced CDR3 bases are TGCAGTGCTAGTCTCCACAGAAAAAACAATGAG. This chain connects TRBV20-1 to TRBJ2-1; D is undetermined. The read terminates 3 residues ahead of where the CDR3 ends, so the germline J gene completes it. Germline values: CDR1 DFQATT, CDR2 SNEGSKA (reference sequence). The V and J ends lost 3 bases and 5 bases respectively, with 14 bases between them. This CDR3 comprises 14 residues.

This clone was picked up many times. Sequencing ends 3 residues short of the CDR3 end; the germline J gene provides the rest. The rearrangement joins TRBV20-1 to TRBJ2-1; maybe TRBD2 (7 bases). This CDR3 region has 15 residues. Germline CDR1 and CDR2: DFQATT and SNEGSKA (reference sequence). V was shortened by 3 bases and J by 7 bases, with 19 bases between the two germline ends. The CDR3 DNA, read in part, is TGCAGTGCTAGGGGAGGGGGGGGAAGGGGGAATGAG. It encodes CSARGGGGRGNE. The whole CDR3 reads CSARGGGGRGNEQFF.

Comments on this clone: The read falls 3 residues short of the CDR3 end, and the missing part is taken from the germline J gene. The V and J genes are TRBV2 and TRBJ1-2; 8 bases fit TRBD1. Germline CDR1 reads SNHLY; CDR2 reads FYNNEI. The CDR3 consists of 14 residues. V lost 4 bases, J lost 4 bases, and 5 bases stayed unmatched. CDR3 DNA, as far as it was read: TGTGCCAGCAGTGCGACAGGGGCGAGCTATGGC. Translation: CASSATGASYG. The full CDR3 sequence reads CASSATGASYGYTF.

This clone was detected ten times or more. The CDR3 is cut off 3 residues early in the read; its end comes from the germline J gene. The chain uses TRBV6-2 or TRBV6-3 and TRBJ2-5, with D possibly being TRBD1 (6 bases). The CDR3 is 16 residues long. V lost 6 bases and J 1 base, leaving 18 bases between the germline ends. The V gene's germline CDR1 is MNHEY and CDR2 SVGEGT. The covered CDR3 bases are TGTGCCAGCAGCGTAGACCTCACAGGGATCCAAGAGACC. This encodes CASSVDLTGIQET. The full CDR3 protein reads CASSVDLTGIQETQYF.

This clone has at least ten counts. The read finishes 3 residues shy of the CDR3 end, and the germline J gene is used to complete it. The V gene is TRBV19, the J gene TRBJ1-5, with 10 bases identical to TRBD1. CDR3 length: 15 residues. The V gene's germline CDR1 is LNHDA and CDR2 SQIVND (reference sequence). The trim removed 9 bases at V and 0 bases at J, leaving 5 bases unmatched. The sequenced part of the CDR3 DNA is TGTGCCAGCGAGGGACAGGGGTATAGCAATCAGCCC. Its translation: CASEGQGYSNQP. From start to end, the CDR3 is CASEGQGYSNQPQHF.

Points on this clone: At one of its ends the junction is not consistent with the germline gene, which may arise from a read error. The sequenced fragment ends 3 residues before the CDR3 boundary, so the rest is inferred from the germline J gene. This rearrangement joins TRBV5-1 to TRBJ1-3, with D possibly being TRBD1 (5 bases). Germline V gene data show CDR1 as SGHRS and CDR2 as YFSETQ. This CDR3 has 15 residues. Incomplete CDR3 DNA: TGCGCCAGCAGCCAGGGTGAGAACCCTGGAAACACA. Translating it yields CASSQGENPGNT. The whole CDR3 protein is CASSQGENPGNTIYF.

This clone was picked up many times. The CDR3: CASSLGRGYNYGYTF. The part of the CDR3 DNA that was read is TGTGCCAGCAGTTTGGGCAGGGGATATAACTATGGC. This sequence joins TRBV27 and TRBJ1-2; a possible D gene is TRBD1 (6 bases). The read falls 3 residues short of the CDR3 end, and the missing part is taken from the germline J gene. V lost 3 bases to trimming and J lost 1 base, with 12 bases between them. The length of the CDR3 is 15 residues. Germline V gene sequence: CDR1 MNHEY, CDR2 SMNVEV (reference sequence).

This clone came up many times. Read data end 3 residues before the CDR3 end; the end is taken from the germline J gene. The chain couples TRBV19 to TRBJ2-4, with a weak D call TRBD2 (5 bases). Trimming removed 3 bases at V and 1 base at J, with 10 bases between. The CDR3 totals 15 residues. The germline gives CDR1 LNHDA, CDR2 SQIVND (reference sequence). The CDR3 here is CASSMRGSAKNIQYF. CDR3 DNA, as far as it was read: TGTGCCAGTAGTATGAGAGGGTCCGCCAAAAACATT.

This clone came up many times. The part of the CDR3 DNA that was read is TGCGCCAGCAGCCTGCTCGGGTACACTGAA. Translated, it gives CASSLLGYTE. The complete CDR3 protein is CASSLLGYTEAFF. The V and J genes are TRBV5-1 and TRBJ1-1; D gene uncertain. The read halts 3 residues ahead of the CDR3 end, with the missing end drawn from the germline J gene. The CDR3 contains 13 residues. Germline V gives CDR1 SGHRS, CDR2 YFSETQ. V lost 4 bases to trimming and J lost 3 bases, with 10 bases between them.

At least ten counts were recorded for this clone. The read ends 3 residues early relative to the CDR3; the germline J gene fills the gap. This chain links TRBV7-2 with TRBJ2-3; the match to TRBD2 covers 12 bases. J lost 6 bases, V lost 0 bases, and 10 bases had no gene match. The length of the CDR3 is 18 residues. The V gene's germline CDR1 is SGHTA and CDR2 FQGNSA. The CDR3 sequence is CASSLAIQLAGGPDTQYF. Incomplete CDR3 DNA: TGTGCCAGCAGCTTAGCTATCCAGCTAGCGGGGGGGCCGGATACG. Full variable domain (outside the CDR3, taken from reference TRBV7-2 and TRBJ2-3): GAGVSQSPSNKVTEKGKDVELRCDPISGHTALYWYRQSLGQGLEFLIYFQGNSAPDKSGLPSDRFSAERTGGSVSTLTIQRTQQEDSAVYLCASSLAIQLAGGPDTQYFGPGTRLTVL.

To note about this clone: The junction does not match germline at one end; this may be a read error. The CDR3 end lies 3 residues beyond the end of the read and is filled in from the germline J gene. The chain is built from TRBV20-1 and TRBJ2-1; 8 bases fit TRBD2. The CDR3 extends over 15 amino acids. Germline values: CDR1 DFQATT, CDR2 SNEGSKA (reference sequence). CDR3: CSASAGTRRYSEQFF. CDR3 DNA, as far as it was read: TGCAGTGCTAGTGCCGGGACTAGACGCTACAGTGAG.